The 20 T cell receptor beta chains given below trace back to one sample, sequenced in a study of blood T cell repertoires in COVID-19. Assay used: immunoSEQ multiplex PCR; TCRdb lists only in-frame clones, some missing. The data contain around 120,000 clones, nearly 90% of them singletons. Specimen: peripheral blood. These receptors came from a woman aged 60-75 years with COVID-19, enrolled during active disease.

This sequence joins TRBV6-5 and TRBJ1-4, with D unresolved. V lost 8 bases, J lost 8 bases, and 12 bases lay in between. Germline CDR1 and CDR2: MNHEY and SVGAGI. The CDR3 extends over 12 amino acids. CDR3 protein: CASSGILEKLFF. The DNA of the CDR3 is TGTGCCAGCTCCGGGATTCTGGAAAAACTGTTTTTT.

CDR3 protein: CASSFGKGRLETQYF. Written as DNA, the CDR3 is TGTGCCAGCAGCTTTGGAAAAGGGAGGCTGGAGACCCAGTACTTC. The chain employs TRBV7-9 and TRBJ2-5; tentatively, D is TRBD2 (6 bases). Germline-derived CDR1 and CDR2 are SEHNR and FQNEAQ (reference sequence). CDR3 length: 15 residues. V lost 3 bases and J lost 5, with 16 bases in between.

This clone has just one count. V is TRBV7-2 and J is TRBJ2-4; D is perhaps TRBD1 (5 bases). This CDR3 is 15 amino acids long. V gave up 1 base and J gave up 5 bases, with 12 bases separating them. Per the germline V gene, CDR1 is SGHTA and CDR2 is FQGNSA. For the CDR3, the DNA is TGTGCCAGCAGCTTAGGTCGGGCAGGGCAAAACATTCAGTACTTC. Protein sequence: CASSLGRAGQNIQYF.

This clone was observed a handful of times. This chain uses TRBV3-1 (or the pseudogene TRBV3-2) with TRBJ1-1; no firm D call. V lost 1 base and J 4 bases, leaving 7 bases between the germline ends. Germline CDR1 reads LGHDT; CDR2 reads YNNKEL (reference sequence). The CDR3 consists of 13 residues. The CDR3 bases are TGTGCCAGCAGCCAAGGGACTGGCACTGAAGCTTTCTTT. Translating it yields CASSQGTGTEAFF.

CDR3 nucleotides: TGTGCCAGCAGCCCTCAGTTACAAGAGACCCAGTACTTC. The encoded protein is CASSPQLQETQYF. V is TRBV5-8 and J is TRBJ2-5, with D uncertain. The CDR3 consists of 13 residues. CDR1 and CDR2 from the germline V gene are SGHTS and YDEGEE. V lost 4 bases to trimming and J lost 2 bases, with 9 bases between them.

This chain joins TRBV2 and TRBJ1-1; no reliable D call. With 6 bases removed from V and 9 bases from J, the gap between germline ends came to 11 bases. Germline CDR1 reads SNHLY; CDR2 reads FYNNEI. The CDR3 is 11 amino acids. This CDR3 reads CASSNSIKAFF. CDR3 DNA sequence: TGTGCCAGCAGCAACAGTATTAAAGCTTTCTTT.

The J gene is TRBJ1-2, the V gene TRBV19; TRBD1 matches at 10 bases. Trimming took 2 bases from V and 8 from J; bases not matched to a gene: 5. The CDR3 is 14 residues long. Germline V gene lookup returns CDR1 LNHDA and CDR2 SQIVND (reference sequence). In DNA form, the CDR3 reads TGTGCCAGTAGTATACCGGGACAGGGGAAGGGCTACACCTTC. This encodes CASSIPGQGKGYTF.

The V and J genes are TRBV11-3 and TRBJ1-6; D call uncertain. Germline assignment: CDR1 SGHNT and CDR2 YENEEA. With 5 bases removed from V and 7 bases from J, the gap between germline ends came to 9 bases. The CDR3 has 13 amino acids. The CDR3 reads CASSLMRNSPLHF. In DNA, the CDR3 is TGTGCCAGCAGCCTCATGAGGAATTCACCCCTCCACTTT.

This clone was recorded a few times. The chain has TRBV20-1 and TRBJ1-5; the match to TRBD1 covers 7 bases. Per germline, CDR1 DFQATT and CDR2 SNEGSKA (reference sequence). V was clipped by 3 bases and J by 5 bases; unmatched bases: 7. The CDR3 extends over 14 amino acids. This chain's CDR3 is CSASDREGYQPQHF. In DNA, the CDR3 is TGCAGTGCTAGTGACAGGGAGGGCTATCAGCCCCAGCATTTT.

The chain links TRBV7-3 to TRBJ2-7; TRBD1 matches at 7 bases. The J segment lost 3 bases and the V segment lost 5 bases, leaving 10 bases of the junction unmatched. The CDR3 extends over 15 amino acids. Germline V gene lookup returns CDR1 SGHTA and CDR2 FQGTGA. The CDR3 loop is CASSPSGTELYEQYF. In nucleotides, the CDR3 is TGTGCCAGCAGCCCCTCCGGGACAGAACTCTACGAGCAGTACTTC.

The DNA for the CDR3 is TGCGCCAGCAGCCAAGTTAGAGGAGGCACTGAAGCTTTCTTT. The encoded protein is CASSQVRGGTEAFF. The chain uses TRBV4-3 and TRBJ1-1; no reliable D call. V dropped 1 base and J dropped 4 bases, with 10 bases sitting between them. Germline V CDR1 and CDR2: LGHNA, YSLEER. The CDR3 spans 14 residues.

V usage is TRBV5-1 and J usage is TRBJ1-1; TRBD1 agrees at 7 bases. This CDR3 spans 14 amino acids. CDR1 and CDR2 (germline): SGHRS, YFSETQ. J gave up 6 bases and V 4 bases, and 9 bases lay outside the gene matches. The CDR3 loop reads CASSTGRGRAEAFF. In DNA, the CDR3 is TGCGCCAGCAGCACGGGAAGGGGGCGGGCTGAAGCTTTCTTT. The entire variable domain, with the rest obtained from reference TRBV5-1 and TRBJ1-1, is as follows: KAGVTQTPRYLIKTRGQQVTLSCSPISGHRSVSWYQQTPGQGLQFLFEYFSETQRNKGNFPGRFSGRQFSNSRSEMNVSTLELGDSALYLCASSTGRGRAEAFFGQGTRLTVV.

The chain recombines TRBV19 with TRBJ1-1; D is unclear. V gave up 0 bases and J gave up 0 bases, with 11 bases separating them. The CDR3 is 16 amino acids. Germline V gives CDR1 LNHDA, CDR2 SQIVND (reference sequence). CDR3 region: CASSIDLPGLNTEAFF. The CDR3 DNA sequence: TGTGCCAGTAGTATAGATCTCCCAGGCCTGAACACTGAAGCTTTCTTT. Using reference TRBV19 and TRBJ1-1 for the parts outside the CDR3, the full variable domain is DGGITQSPKYLFRKEGQNVTLSCEQNLNHDAMYWYRQDPGQGLRLIYYSQIVNDFQKGDIAEGYSVSREKKESFPLTVTSAQKNPTAFYLCASSIDLPGLNTEAFFGQGTRLTVV.

In its sample, this clone was seen a few times. V and J are TRBV19 and TRBJ1-1; 7 positions agree with TRBD1. Germline-derived CDR1 and CDR2 are LNHDA and SQIVND (reference sequence). J lost 3 bases, V lost 9 bases, and 4 bases had no gene match. There are 12 residues in the CDR3. The CDR3 DNA follows: TGTGCCAGCTTCGACAGGGACACTGAAGCTTTCTTT. As protein: CASFDRDTEAFF.

This clone has a handful of counts. This chain uses TRBV7-2 with TRBJ2-2, with a possible D match to TRBD1 (6 bases). The CDR3 covers 17 residues. Trimming shortened V by 1 base and J by 0 bases, and 12 bases separated the two germline ends. The germline gives CDR1 SGHTA, CDR2 FQGNSA. This chain's CDR3 is CASSLVGPGANTGELFF. In nucleotides, the CDR3 is TGTGCCAGCAGCTTAGTAGGCCCAGGGGCGAACACCGGGGAGCTGTTTTTT.

The genes are TRBV12-3 or TRBV12-4 and TRBJ2-1, with D tentatively TRBD2 (5 bases). The CDR3 has 13 residues. The V and J ends lost 7 bases and 7 bases respectively, with 14 bases between them. The CDR3 DNA reads TGTGCCAGCACCGTAGGACTGGGAAATGAGCAGTTCTTC. Amino acid sequence: CASTVGLGNEQFF.

V usage is TRBV5-1 and J usage is TRBJ2-7; 9 bases map to TRBD1. The CDR3 extends over 14 amino acids. Germline CDR1 reads SGHRS; CDR2 reads YFSETQ. V trimming: 2 bases; J trimming: 2 bases; junction bases outside the gene matches: 2. The CDR3 loop reads CASSFDRGTYEQYF. CDR3 DNA: TGCGCCAGCAGCTTTGACAGGGGGACCTACGAGCAGTACTTC.

The chain links TRBV10-1 to TRBJ2-1; 9 positions match TRBD2. Trimming took 2 bases from V and 0 from J; bases not matched to a gene: 2. CDR1 is WNHNN and CDR2 is SYGVQD in the germline V gene (reference sequence). The CDR3 contains 16 residues. The CDR3 bases are TGCGCCAGCAGTGAGGAGCGGGGGGTCTCCTACAATGAGCAGTTCTTC. It translates to CASSEERGVSYNEQFF.

V usage is TRBV27 and J usage is TRBJ2-5; TRBD2 is a possible D gene (6 bases). Trimming removed 4 bases from V and 2 bases from J, with 20 bases in between. CDR1 is MNHEY and CDR2 is SMNVEV in the germline V gene (reference sequence). The CDR3 length is 17 residues. The CDR3: CASSSRPLLANQETQYF. The CDR3 DNA reads as TGTGCCAGCAGTTCGCGACCTCTACTAGCTAATCAAGAGACCCAGTACTTC.

This sequence joins TRBV19 and TRBJ2-2, with 8 positions matching TRBD2. J was trimmed by 1 base and V by 11 bases; bases with no gene match: 27. Per the germline V gene, CDR1 is LNHDA and CDR2 is SQIVND (reference sequence). The length of the CDR3 is 21 residues. DNA of the CDR3: TGTGCCCCCTCGGCTCTCACAGGGCCACGGGGGGGGGCCCTGAACACCGGGGAGCTGTTTTTT. Amino acid sequence: CAPSALTGPRGGALNTGELFF.